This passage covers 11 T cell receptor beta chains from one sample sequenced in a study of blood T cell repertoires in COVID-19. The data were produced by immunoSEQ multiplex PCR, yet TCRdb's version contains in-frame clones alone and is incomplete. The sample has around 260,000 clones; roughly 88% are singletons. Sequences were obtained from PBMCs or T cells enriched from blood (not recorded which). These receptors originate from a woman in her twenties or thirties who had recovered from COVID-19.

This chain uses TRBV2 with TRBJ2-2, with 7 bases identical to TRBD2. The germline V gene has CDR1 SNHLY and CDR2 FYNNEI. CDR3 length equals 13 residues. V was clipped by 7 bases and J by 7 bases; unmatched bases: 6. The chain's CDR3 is CASMERGYGELFF. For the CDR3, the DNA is TGTGCCAGCATGGAGCGGGGATACGGGGAGCTGTTTTTT.

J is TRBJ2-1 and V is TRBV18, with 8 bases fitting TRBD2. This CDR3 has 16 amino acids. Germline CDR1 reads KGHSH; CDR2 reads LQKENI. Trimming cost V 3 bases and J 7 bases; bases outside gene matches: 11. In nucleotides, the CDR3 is TGTGCCAGCTCACCTCCTGGAGCGGGAGTGGGAAATGAGCAGTTCTTC. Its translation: CASSPPGAGVGNEQFF.

Here the CDR3 reads CASSLASSDYGYTF. The CDR3 DNA reads as TGCGCCAGCAGCTTGGCCTCCTCTGACTATGGCTACACCTTC. The chain employs TRBV5-1 and TRBJ1-2; D is unclear. This CDR3 region has 14 residues. V lost 0 bases and J lost 3, with 9 bases in between. Germline V gives CDR1 SGHRS, CDR2 YFSETQ.

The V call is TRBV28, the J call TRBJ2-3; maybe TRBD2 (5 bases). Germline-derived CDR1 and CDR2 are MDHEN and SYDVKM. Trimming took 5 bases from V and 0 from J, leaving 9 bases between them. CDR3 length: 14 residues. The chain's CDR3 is CASSERRSTDTQYF. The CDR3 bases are TGTGCCAGCAGTGAGCGGAGAAGCACAGATACGCAGTATTTT. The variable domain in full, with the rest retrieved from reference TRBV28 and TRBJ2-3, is DVKVTQSSRYLVKRTGEKVFLECVQDMDHENMFWYRQDPGLGLRLIYFSYDVKMKEKGDIPEGYSVSREKKERFSLILESASTNQTSMYLCASSERRSTDTQYFGPGTRLTVL.

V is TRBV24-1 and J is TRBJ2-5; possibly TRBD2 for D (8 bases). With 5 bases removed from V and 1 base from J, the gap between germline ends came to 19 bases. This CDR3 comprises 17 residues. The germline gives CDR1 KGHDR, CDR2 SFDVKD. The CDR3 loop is CATSGRARGTSQETQYF. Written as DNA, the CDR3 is TGTGCCACCAGTGGCCGAGCCAGGGGGACTAGCCAAGAGACCCAGTACTTC.

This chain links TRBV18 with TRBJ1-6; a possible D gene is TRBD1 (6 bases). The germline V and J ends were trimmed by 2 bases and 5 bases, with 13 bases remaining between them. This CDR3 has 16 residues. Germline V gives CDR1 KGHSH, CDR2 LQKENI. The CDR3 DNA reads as TGTGCCAGCTCACCAGTGAGGACAGTAAATAATTCACCCCTCCACTTT. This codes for CASSPVRTVNNSPLHF.

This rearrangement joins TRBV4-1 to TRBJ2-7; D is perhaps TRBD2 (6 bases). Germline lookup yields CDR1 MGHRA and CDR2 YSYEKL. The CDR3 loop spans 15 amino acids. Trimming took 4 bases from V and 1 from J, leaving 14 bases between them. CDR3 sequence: CASSRSTSASYEQYF. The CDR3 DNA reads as TGCGCCAGCAGCCGGTCGACTAGTGCGTCCTACGAGCAGTACTTC.

The CDR3: CASSQTGGSEQFF. In nucleotides, the CDR3 is TGTGCCAGCAGCCAAACAGGGGGCAGTGAGCAGTTCTTC. This rearrangement joins TRBV3-1 (or the pseudogene TRBV3-2) to TRBJ2-1; TRBD1 matches 9 bases. The CDR3 extends over 13 amino acids. CDR1 is LGHDT and CDR2 is YNNKEL in the germline V gene (reference sequence). Losses at the gene ends were 2 bases for V and 9 bases for J; bases not matched to a gene: 2.

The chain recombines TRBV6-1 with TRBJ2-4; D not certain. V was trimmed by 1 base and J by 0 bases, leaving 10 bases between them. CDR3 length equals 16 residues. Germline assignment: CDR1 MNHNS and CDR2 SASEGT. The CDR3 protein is CASSEVSVPAKNIQYF. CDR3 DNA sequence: TGTGCCAGCAGTGAAGTAAGCGTGCCAGCCAAAAACATTCAGTACTTC.

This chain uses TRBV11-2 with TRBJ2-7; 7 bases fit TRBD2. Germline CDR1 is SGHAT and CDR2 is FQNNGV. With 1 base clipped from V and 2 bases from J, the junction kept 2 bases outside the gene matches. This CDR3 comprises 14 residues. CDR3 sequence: CASSLGGSPYEQYF. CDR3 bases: TGTGCCAGCAGCTTAGGCGGGAGCCCCTACGAGCAGTACTTC.

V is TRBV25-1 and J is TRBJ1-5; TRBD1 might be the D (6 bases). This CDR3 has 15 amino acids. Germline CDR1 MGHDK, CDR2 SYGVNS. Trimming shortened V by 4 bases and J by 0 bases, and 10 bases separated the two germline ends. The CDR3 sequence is CASSAGGYSNQPQHF. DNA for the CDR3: TGTGCCAGCAGTGCGGGGGGCTATAGCAATCAGCCCCAGCATTTT. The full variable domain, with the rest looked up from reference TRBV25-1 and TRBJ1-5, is EADIYQTPRYLVIGTGKKITLECSQTMGHDKMYWYQQDPGMELHLIHYSYGVNSTEKGDLSSESTVSRIRTEHFPLTLESARPSHTSQYLCASSAGGYSNQPQHFGDGTRLSIL.